This record concerns one TCR beta chain sequence. The sample originates from a study of T-cell reconstitution after alpha-beta-depleted transplantation in children. Unique molecular identifiers were built into the TCRbeta library. TCRdb analysed the PCR reads with MiXCR anew, one entry per CDR3 protein. The sample includes about 640,000 distinct CDR3 sequences, about 15% seen only once; the top ten take 0.9% to 1.2%. The clonotype comes from a human donor who donated a stem cell graft to a child with acute myeloid leukemia. The specimen was PBMCs from the stem cell graft donor, collected from the stem cell graft.

As DNA, the CDR3 is TGTGCCAGCAGCTCCACCTATCCCGAGGGACTAGCGGTAACCGGGGAGCTGTTTTTT. Translated, it gives CASSSTYPEGLAVTGELFF. V gene TRBV11-2 combines with J gene TRBJ2-2; 11 nucleotides align to TRBD2. From germline, CDR1 is SGHAT and CDR2 FQNNGV. The CDR3 has 19 amino acids. The V segment lost 4 bases and the J segment 5 bases; nucleotides outside the gene matches: 15.